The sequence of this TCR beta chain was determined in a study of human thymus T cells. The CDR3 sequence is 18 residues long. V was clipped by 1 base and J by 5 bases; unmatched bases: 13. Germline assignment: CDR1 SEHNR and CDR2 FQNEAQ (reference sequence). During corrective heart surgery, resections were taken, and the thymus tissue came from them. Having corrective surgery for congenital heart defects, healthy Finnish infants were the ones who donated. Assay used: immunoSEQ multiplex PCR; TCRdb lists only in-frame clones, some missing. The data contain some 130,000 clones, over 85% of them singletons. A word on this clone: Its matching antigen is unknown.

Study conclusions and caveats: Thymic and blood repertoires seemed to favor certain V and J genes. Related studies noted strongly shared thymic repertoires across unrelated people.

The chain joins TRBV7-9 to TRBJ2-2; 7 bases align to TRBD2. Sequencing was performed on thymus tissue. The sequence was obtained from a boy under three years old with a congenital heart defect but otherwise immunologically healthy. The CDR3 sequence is CASSLGLAEWRVTGELFF. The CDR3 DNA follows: TGTGCCAGCAGCTTAGGGCTAGCGGAGTGGCGGGTGACCGGGGAGCTGTTTTTT.